This TCR beta chain was obtained from a study of CD8 T cells in Susac syndrome. The germline gives CDR1 KGHDR, CDR2 SFDVKD. The CDR3 has 17 amino acids. Trimming pared 2 bases from V and 7 bases from J, leaving 19 bases between. It was with random hexamers that about 0.45 to 1 ug RNA was reverse transcribed. Across 54 Vbeta and 13 Jbeta, TCR beta CDR3 was amplified with immunoSEQ multiplex PCR. A single record per CDR3 protein comes from TCRdb applying MiXCR to the immunoSEQ multiplex PCR reads. The sample carries 130,000 to 150,000 distinct CDR3 sequences, approximately 94% recorded once. The specimen was CD4+ T cells from PBMCs. The clonotype comes from a human donor with Susac syndrome. The chain has TRBV24-1 and TRBJ2-2; unclear D gene. In DNA form, the CDR3 reads TGTGCCACCAGTGATTGGACCTCAACCCAGTATAGCGGGGAGCTGTTTTTT. Translation: CATSDWTSTQYSGELFF.